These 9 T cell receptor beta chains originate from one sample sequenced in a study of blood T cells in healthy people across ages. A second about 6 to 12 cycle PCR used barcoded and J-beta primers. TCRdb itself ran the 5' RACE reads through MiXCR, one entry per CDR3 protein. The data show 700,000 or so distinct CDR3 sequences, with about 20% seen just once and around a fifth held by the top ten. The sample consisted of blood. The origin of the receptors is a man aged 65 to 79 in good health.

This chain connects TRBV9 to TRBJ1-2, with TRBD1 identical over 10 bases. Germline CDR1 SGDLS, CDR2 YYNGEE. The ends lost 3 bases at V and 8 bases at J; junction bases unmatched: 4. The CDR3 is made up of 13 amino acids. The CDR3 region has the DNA TGTGCCAGCAGCGCAGACAGGGGGCTCGGCTACACCTTC. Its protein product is CASSADRGLGYTF.

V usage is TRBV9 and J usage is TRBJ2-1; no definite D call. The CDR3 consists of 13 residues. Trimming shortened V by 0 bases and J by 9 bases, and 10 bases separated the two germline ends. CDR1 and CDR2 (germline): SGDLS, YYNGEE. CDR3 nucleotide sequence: TGTGCCAGCAGCGTAGAAAGGGCCAGTGAGCAGTTCTTC. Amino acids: CASSVERASEQFF.

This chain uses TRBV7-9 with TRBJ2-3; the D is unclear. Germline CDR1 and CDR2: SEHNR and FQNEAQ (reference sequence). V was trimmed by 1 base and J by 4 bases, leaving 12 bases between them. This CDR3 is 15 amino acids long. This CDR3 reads CASSLGVAGPDTQYF. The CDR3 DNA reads TGTGCCAGCAGCTTAGGAGTAGCAGGTCCAGATACGCAGTATTTT. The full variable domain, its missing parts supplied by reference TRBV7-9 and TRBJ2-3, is DTGVSQNPRHKITKRGQNVTFRCDPISEHNRLYWYRQTLGQGPEFLTYFQNEAQLEKSRLLSDRFSAERPKGSFSTLEIQRTEQGDSAMYLCASSLGVAGPDTQYFGPGTRLTVL.

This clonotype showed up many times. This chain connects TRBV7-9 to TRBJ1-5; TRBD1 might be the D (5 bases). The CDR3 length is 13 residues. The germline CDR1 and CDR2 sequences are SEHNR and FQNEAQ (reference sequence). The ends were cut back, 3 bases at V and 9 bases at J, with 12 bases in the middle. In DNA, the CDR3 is TGTGCCAGCAGCTTGACGGGGACGGGGCCCCAGCATTTT. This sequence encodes CASSLTGTGPQHF. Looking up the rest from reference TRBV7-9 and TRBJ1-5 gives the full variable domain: DTGVSQNPRHKITKRGQNVTFRCDPISEHNRLYWYRQTLGQGPEFLTYFQNEAQLEKSRLLSDRFSAERPKGSFSTLEIQRTEQGDSAMYLCASSLTGTGPQHFGDGTRLSIL.

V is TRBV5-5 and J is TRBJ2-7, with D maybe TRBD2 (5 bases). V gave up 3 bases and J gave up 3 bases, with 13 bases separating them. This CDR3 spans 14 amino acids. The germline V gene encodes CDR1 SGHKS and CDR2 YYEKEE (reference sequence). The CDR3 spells CASSSYEGSYEQYF. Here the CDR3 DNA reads TGTGCCAGCAGCTCCTACGAAGGGAGCTACGAGCAGTACTTC.

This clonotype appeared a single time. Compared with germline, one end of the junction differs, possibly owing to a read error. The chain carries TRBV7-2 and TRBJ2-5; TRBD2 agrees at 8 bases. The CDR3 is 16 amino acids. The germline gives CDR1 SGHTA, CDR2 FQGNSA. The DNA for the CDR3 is TGTGCCAGCAGCTTAGTAGCGGGACCTTTAGAAGAGACCCAGTCCTTC. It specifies CASSLVAGPLEETQSF.

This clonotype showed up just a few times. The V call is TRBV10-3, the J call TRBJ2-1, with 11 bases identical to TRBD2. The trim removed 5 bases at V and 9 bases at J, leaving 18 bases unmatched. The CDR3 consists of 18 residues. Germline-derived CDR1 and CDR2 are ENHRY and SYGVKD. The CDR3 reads CAISPDHPTSGRVCEQFF. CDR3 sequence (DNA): TGTGCCATCAGTCCGGATCACCCTACTAGCGGGAGAGTTTGTGAGCAGTTCTTC.

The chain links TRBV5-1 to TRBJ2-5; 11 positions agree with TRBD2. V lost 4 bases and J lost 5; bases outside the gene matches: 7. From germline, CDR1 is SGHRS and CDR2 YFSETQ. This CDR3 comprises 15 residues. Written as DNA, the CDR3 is TGCGCCAGCAGCCCACGGACTAGCGGGTCGGAGACCCAGTACTTC. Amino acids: CASSPRTSGSETQYF.

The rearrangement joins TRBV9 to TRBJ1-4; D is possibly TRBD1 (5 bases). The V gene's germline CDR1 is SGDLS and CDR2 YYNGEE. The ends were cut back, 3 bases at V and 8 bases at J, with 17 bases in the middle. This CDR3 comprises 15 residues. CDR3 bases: TGTGCCAGCAGCGCCACGACCGGGGGTGGGGAAAAACTGTTTTTT. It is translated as CASSATTGGGEKLFF.